The 27 T cell receptor beta chains presented below share a single source sample, sequenced in a study of shared clonotypes between healthy human individuals. Produced via immunoSEQ multiplex PCR; TCRdb's table is partial and in-frame only. Among some 2,500,000 clones listed, 80% to 95% were seen once. Input material: naive CD4+ T cells from PBMCs. Subset indicated: CD45RA+ positively selected. The receptors stem from a young man in good health. Some clones in this sample may be carry-over from other donors' samples.

J is TRBJ2-3 and V is TRBV28; 8 nucleotides line up with TRBD1. The V segment lost 5 bases and the J segment 2 bases; nucleotides outside the gene matches: 9. The CDR3 is 16 residues long. Germline V gene lookup returns CDR1 MDHEN and CDR2 SYDVKM. The chain's CDR3 is CASSRAAGGDTDTQYF. For the CDR3, the DNA is TGTGCCAGCAGTCGCGCCGCAGGGGGCGACACAGATACGCAGTATTTT.

The V and J genes are TRBV5-1 and TRBJ2-1; TRBD2 is a possible D gene (6 bases). This CDR3 has 14 residues. Germline loops: CDR1 SGHRS, CDR2 YFSETQ. V was pared by 4 bases and J by 5 bases, with 13 bases between. In DNA form, the CDR3 reads TGCGCCAGCAGCCGGGCGGAGGGAAACAATGAGCAGTTCTTC. This gives the protein CASSRAEGNNEQFF.

V and J are TRBV5-6 and TRBJ2-2; possible D gene TRBD2, 6 bases. CDR3 size: 17 residues. Trimming removed 1 base from V and 0 bases from J, with 13 bases in between. Per germline, CDR1 SGHDT and CDR2 YYEEEE. The DNA for the CDR3 is TGTGCCAGCAGCTTGATGCCAGGAGGGACGAACACCGGGGAGCTGTTTTTT. Translating gives CASSLMPGGTNTGELFF.

The genes are TRBV28 and TRBJ1-5; D call uncertain. V was trimmed by 2 bases and J by 7 bases, leaving 15 bases between them. Germline V gene sequence: CDR1 MDHEN, CDR2 SYDVKM. This CDR3 contains 15 residues. This CDR3 is CASSLRSGMRQPQHF. The CDR3 region has the DNA TGTGCCAGCAGTTTAAGGTCCGGAATGAGGCAGCCCCAGCATTTT.

V is TRBV30 and J is TRBJ2-7; unclear D gene. Germline CDR1 GTSNPN, CDR2 SVGIG (reference sequence). The CDR3 consists of 14 residues. With 0 bases removed from V and 3 bases from J, the gap between germline ends came to 12 bases. For the CDR3, the DNA is TGTGCCTGGAGTGTCTCGGGCGGAGACTACGAGCAGTACTTC. Its protein product is CAWSVSGGDYEQYF.

The V and J genes are TRBV28 and TRBJ2-2; 7 bases fit TRBD2. J gave up 5 bases and V 5 bases, and 17 bases lay outside the gene matches. Germline V gene lookup returns CDR1 MDHEN and CDR2 SYDVKM. The CDR3 has 18 residues. CDR3 bases: TGTGCCAGCAGTCTACTAGGGCTGGCGGGAGCCGCTACCGGGGAGCTGTTTTTT. Protein product: CASSLLGLAGAATGELFF.

V is TRBV18 and J is TRBJ1-5, with D possibly being TRBD1 (5 bases). The CDR3 spans 15 residues. V shed 0 bases and J shed 3 bases, with 9 bases lying between them. Germline CDR1 and CDR2: KGHSH and LQKENI. The CDR3, as DNA: TGTGCCAGCTCACCACCCAGGGCCTCCAATCAGCCCCAGCATTTT. Encoded protein: CASSPPRASNQPQHF.

This clone was picked up one time. The rearrangement links TRBV7-2 to TRBJ1-2; possible D gene TRBD1, 5 bases. Trimming took off 4 bases at V and 3 bases at J, with 12 bases between the two ends. Germline-derived CDR1 and CDR2 are SGHTA and FQGNSA. The CDR3 is 14 residues long. The DNA for the CDR3 is TGTGCCAGCAGCTCGAGCCGGGGGGACTATGGCTACACCTTC. Translation gives CASSSSRGDYGYTF.

V and J are TRBV9 and TRBJ2-5, with D unresolved. V shed 3 bases and J shed 5 bases, with 14 bases lying between them. This CDR3 region has 14 residues. Germline V lookup: CDR1 SGDLS, CDR2 YYNGEE. The CDR3 nucleotides read TGTGCCAGCAGCGCGGTCCTAAGAACGGAGACCCAGTACTTC. This codes for CASSAVLRTETQYF.

This clone has just one count. V and J are TRBV19 and TRBJ1-2; perhaps TRBD1 as D (5 bases). CDR3 length: 13 amino acids. Trimming stripped 3 bases from V and 6 bases from J, with 11 bases between. Germline CDR1 is LNHDA and CDR2 is SQIVND (reference sequence). The CDR3 DNA sequence: TGTGCCAGTAGTATCCCGGGGGTTCATGGCTACACCTTC. This gives the protein CASSIPGVHGYTF.

Concerning this clone: The conserved phenylalanine or tryptophan normally closing the CDR3 is absent here, so this likely arose from a read error. No DNA is shown, since the ends of the CDR3 on it are uncertain; the CDR3 is the one TCRdb lists. The chain is built from TRBV6-5 and TRBJ2-3; the table calls TRBD2, which could not be checked here. The germline V gene encodes CDR1 MNHEY and CDR2 SVGAGI. The CDR3 region is 8 residues in length, termini included. This CDR3 is CASSYKRL.

The chain couples TRBV27 to TRBJ1-4; 9 positions match TRBD1. Germline-derived CDR1 and CDR2 are MNHEY and SMNVEV (reference sequence). This CDR3 comprises 14 residues. The trim removed 4 bases at V and 10 bases at J, leaving 7 bases unmatched. CDR3 in amino acids: CASSSTGGGGKLFF. As DNA, the CDR3 is TGTGCCAGCAGTTCGACAGGGGGAGGGGGAAAACTGTTTTTT.

The chain is built from TRBV4-3 and TRBJ2-1; TRBD2 agrees at 9 bases. The CDR3 contains 16 residues. Germline CDR1 is LGHNA and CDR2 is YSLEER. V lost 1 base and J lost 4; bases outside the gene matches: 5. The CDR3, as DNA: TGCGCCAGCAGCCAAGGAGCGGGAGGCCGTTACAATGAGCAGTTCTTC. This encodes CASSQGAGGRYNEQFF.

The rearrangement links TRBV5-4 to TRBJ2-6; the D gene is possibly TRBD2 (5 bases). Germline lookup yields CDR1 SGHNT and CDR2 YYREEE (reference sequence). V lost 3 bases and J lost 2, with 12 bases in between. The CDR3 covers 16 residues. The CDR3 loop is CASSSLAGTGANVLTF. CDR3 nucleotides: TGTGCCAGCAGCTCACTTGCCGGGACTGGGGCCAACGTCCTGACTTTC.

In its sample, this clone was seen once. The genes are TRBV10-3 and TRBJ1-4, with no clear D. Germline V gene lookup returns CDR1 ENHRY and CDR2 SYGVKD. Deletions cut 2 bases from V and 5 bases from J, with 12 bases between. The CDR3 is 15 amino acids. DNA of the CDR3: TGTGCCATCAGTGAGCGGATCGCGGGGAATGAAAAACTGTTTTTT. It codes for CAISERIAGNEKLFF.

This clone was seen only once. The chain couples TRBV28 to TRBJ2-1; 7 nucleotides align to TRBD2. Germline CDR1 MDHEN, CDR2 SYDVKM. This CDR3 is 16 amino acids long. Trimming at V came to 5 bases and at J to 5 bases, leaving 12 bases not matched to a gene. The CDR3: CASSRPLGLADNEQFF. Written as DNA, the CDR3 is TGTGCCAGCAGTCGACCCCTGGGGCTAGCGGACAATGAGCAGTTCTTC.

V is TRBV12-5 and J is TRBJ2-3; possibly TRBD2 for D (6 bases). The CDR3 is 15 amino acids. CDR1 and CDR2 from the germline V gene are LGHNT and FRNRAP. V lost 7 bases and J 3 bases, leaving 17 bases between the germline ends. CDR3 residues: CASAPVGRGTDTQYF. DNA of the CDR3: TGTGCTAGTGCCCCGGTGGGTCGGGGGACAGATACGCAGTATTTT.

The chain has TRBV29-1 and TRBJ2-1; 8 nucleotides align to TRBD1. Trimming cost V 3 bases and J 7 bases; bases outside gene matches: 14. Germline V gives CDR1 SQVTM, CDR2 ANQGSEA. The CDR3 runs to 16 residues. The CDR3: CSVDPDGTGASNEQFF. The CDR3 region has the DNA TGCAGCGTTGACCCTGACGGGACAGGCGCCTCAAATGAGCAGTTCTTC.

The chain carries TRBV10-3 and TRBJ2-1; D ambiguous. V was cut by 3 bases and J by 8 bases, with 20 bases left in between. Germline V gene data show CDR1 as ENHRY and CDR2 as SYGVKD. The CDR3 runs to 16 residues. The CDR3 DNA sequence: TGTGCCATCAGTGACTTAGGAAGGCGGAACAACGATGAGCAGTTCTTC. Protein product: CAISDLGRRNNDEQFF.

The rearrangement joins TRBV4-2 to TRBJ1-1; 9 nucleotides agree with TRBD1. Germline V gene sequence: CDR1 LGHNA, CDR2 YNFKEQ. V lost 4 bases and J lost 1; bases outside the gene matches: 4. There are 15 residues in the CDR3. The DNA of the CDR3 is TGTGCCAGCAGCCTACAGGGGGCCAAGAACACTGAAGCTTTCTTT. It codes for CASSLQGAKNTEAFF.

J is TRBJ1-1 and V is TRBV2, with D perhaps TRBD1 (5 bases). The V end was cut by 8 bases, the J end by 0 bases, with 13 bases between. This CDR3 region has 14 residues. CDR1 and CDR2 (germline): SNHLY, FYNNEI. In DNA, the CDR3 is TGTGCCAGCGCGACAGAAGCCTTGAACACTGAAGCTTTCTTT. Amino acids: CASATEALNTEAFF.

The chain carries TRBV7-9 and TRBJ2-7; 10 nucleotides align to TRBD2. Per the germline V gene, CDR1 is SEHNR and CDR2 is FQNEAQ (reference sequence). After removal of 1 base from V and 2 bases from J, the junction contained 2 bases not matched to a gene. The CDR3 length is 15 residues. Here the CDR3 reads CASSLEAGGPYEQYF. In DNA, the CDR3 is TGTGCCAGCAGCTTAGAAGCGGGAGGGCCCTACGAGCAGTACTTC.

The chain couples TRBV14 to TRBJ2-7, with D perhaps TRBD2 (6 bases). Germline lookup yields CDR1 SGHDN and CDR2 FVKESK. The V end was cut by 4 bases, the J end by 0 bases, with 16 bases between. The CDR3 consists of 16 residues. The CDR3 nucleotides read TGTGCCAGCAGCCCCCAGCGGGCCTTGAGCTCCTACGAGCAGTACTTC. It yields the protein CASSPQRALSSYEQYF.

The V gene is TRBV6-1, the J gene TRBJ1-4; 7 nucleotides match TRBD1. This CDR3 has 13 residues. Losses at the gene ends were 5 bases for V and 6 bases for J; bases not matched to a gene: 3. The germline V gene encodes CDR1 MNHNS and CDR2 SASEGT. The CDR3 protein is CASSSTGDEKLFF. The CDR3 nucleotides are TGTGCCAGCAGTTCTACAGGGGATGAAAAACTGTTTTTT.

This clone showed up just a few times. Additional DNA sequences in this sample encode the identical CDR3. The chain is built from TRBV19 and TRBJ2-7; 9 nucleotides agree with TRBD1. Looked up from germline, CDR1 is LNHDA and CDR2 is SQIVND (reference sequence). Trimming cost V 4 bases and J 1 base; bases outside gene matches: 2. CDR3 length: 14 amino acids. CDR3 bases: TGTGCCAGTAGTAGACAGGGGGGATCCTACGAGCAGTACTTC. This codes for CASSRQGGSYEQYF.

The chain couples TRBV2 to TRBJ2-7, with D tentatively TRBD2 (5 bases). Trimming removed 5 bases from V and 2 bases from J, with 10 bases in between. Germline V gene data show CDR1 as SNHLY and CDR2 as FYNNEI. This CDR3 region has 13 residues. In DNA, the CDR3 is TGTGCCAGCAGTTCACTAGTGGCCTACGAGCAGTACTTC. Translation: CASSSLVAYEQYF. Supplemented by reference TRBV2 and TRBJ2-7, the full variable domain reads EPEVTQTPSHQVTQMGQEVILRCVPISNHLYFYWYRQILGQKVEFLVSFYNNEISEKSEIFDDQFSVERPDGSNFTLKIRSTKLEDSAMYFCASSSLVAYEQYFGPGTRLTVT.

This clone was detected once. The rearrangement uses TRBV4-2 and TRBJ2-1; 7 nucleotides line up with TRBD2. The germline V gene has CDR1 LGHNA and CDR2 YNFKEQ. The CDR3 length is 15 residues. The junction had 14 bases not matched to a gene; V was cut back by 6 bases and J by 9 bases. The CDR3 nucleotides read TGTGCCAGCAGGTCCCCGAGCGGGATAAAGGGTGAGCAGTTCTTC. Translated, it gives CASRSPSGIKGEQFF.